Below, one T cell receptor (beta chain) is given with its context. In the source study's methods: By means of reference gene primer amplification, nucleated cell counts were estimated. TCRdb keeps only in-frame clones here, not all; method: immunoSEQ multiplex PCR. The V and J calls and clone size come from that table; D and trimming were worked out from the DNA. This sample has fewer than 200,000 clones; just under 90% occur once, and the top ten carry 0.88%. Germline assignment: CDR1 SEHNR and CDR2 FQNEAQ (reference sequence). Trimming at V came to 4 bases and at J to 4 bases, leaving 0 bases not matched to a gene. This CDR3 has 12 residues. This sample was taken from a study of blood T cell repertoires in COVID-19. About the research overall: COVID-19 samples from acute and convalescent phases originated in the United States, Italy and Spain. T cells, B-cell-depleted T cells, or PBMCs provided the cDNA or gDNA that served as material.

The material sequenced was peripheral blood. This chain uses TRBV7-9 with TRBJ1-2, with 7 nucleotides matching TRBD1. The sequence was collected from a woman younger than 35 who had recovered from COVID-19. This CDR3 reads CASSSGGYGYTF. The DNA of the CDR3 is TGTGCCAGCAGCTCAGGGGGCTATGGCTACACCTTC.